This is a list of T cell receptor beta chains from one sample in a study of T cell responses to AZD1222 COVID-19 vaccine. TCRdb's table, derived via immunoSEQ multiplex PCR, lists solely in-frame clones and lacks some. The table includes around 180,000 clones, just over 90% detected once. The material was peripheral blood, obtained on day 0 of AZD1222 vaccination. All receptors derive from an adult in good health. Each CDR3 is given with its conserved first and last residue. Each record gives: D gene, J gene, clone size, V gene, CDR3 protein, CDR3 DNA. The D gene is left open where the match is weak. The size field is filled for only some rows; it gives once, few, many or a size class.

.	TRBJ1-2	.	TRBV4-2	CASSQDGKGQNYGYTF	TGTGCCAGCAGCCAAGATGGGAAGGGGCAGAACTATGGCTACACCTTC
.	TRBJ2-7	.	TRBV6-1	CASRSPEQQSYEQYF	TGTGCCAGCCGATCTCCCGAGCAGCAATCCTACGAGCAGTACTTC
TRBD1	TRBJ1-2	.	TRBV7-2	CASSPWTGAGYTF	TGTGCCAGCAGCCCATGGACAGGGGCTGGCTACACCTTC
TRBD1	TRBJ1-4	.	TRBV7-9	CASSTRTGDEKLFF	TGTGCCAGCAGCACCAGAACAGGGGACGAAAAACTGTTTTTT
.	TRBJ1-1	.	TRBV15	CATSRTVTAGTEAFF	TGTGCCACCAGCAGGACCGTCACGGCTGGAACTGAAGCTTTCTTT
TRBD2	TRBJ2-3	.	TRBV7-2	CASSRGLAGQGEGPDTQYF	TGTGCCAGCAGCCGCGGACTAGCGGGGCAGGGGGAGGGGCCAGATACGCAGTATTTT
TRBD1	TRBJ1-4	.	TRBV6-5	CASSSLGQGYEKLFF	TGTGCCAGCAGTTCCCTGGGACAGGGATATGAAAAACTGTTTTTT
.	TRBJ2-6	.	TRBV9	CASSVTGQAGANVLTF	TGTGCCAGCAGCGTAACGGGGCAGGCGGGGGCCAACGTCCTGACTTTC
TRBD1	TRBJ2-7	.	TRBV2	CASSDGTGIYEQYF	TGTGCCAGCAGTGATGGGACAGGGATTTACGAGCAGTACTTC
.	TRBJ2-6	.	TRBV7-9	CASSLGSVSGANVLTF	TGTGCCAGCAGCTTAGGGTCGGTCTCTGGGGCCAACGTCCTGACTTTC
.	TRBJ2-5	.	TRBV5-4	CASSLDRYQETQYF	TGTGCCAGCAGCCTCGACAGGTACCAAGAGACCCAGTACTTC
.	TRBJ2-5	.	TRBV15	CATSRASGAGETQYF	TGTGCCACCAGCAGAGCCTCCGGGGCCGGAGAGACCCAGTACTTC
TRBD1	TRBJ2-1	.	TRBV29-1	CSVEAGTGYYNEQFF	TGCAGCGTTGAGGCGGGGACAGGATACTACAATGAGCAGTTCTTC
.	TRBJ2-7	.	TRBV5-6	CASSFTGTSYYEQYF	TGTGCCAGCAGCTTCACGGGGACTTCCTACTACGAGCAGTACTTC
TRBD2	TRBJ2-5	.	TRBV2	CASRGVGLAGRPRETQYF	TGTGCCAGCAGGGGCGTAGGACTAGCGGGGCGCCCTCGGGAGACCCAGTACTTC
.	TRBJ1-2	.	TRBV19	CASSPRAGAIYGYTF	TGTGCCAGTAGTCCCCGGGCAGGGGCTATTTATGGCTACACCTTC
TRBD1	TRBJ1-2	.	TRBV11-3	CASSKTGEDGYTF	TGTGCCAGCAGCAAGACAGGGGAGGATGGCTACACCTTC
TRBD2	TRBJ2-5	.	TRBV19	CASSPGLAGSYQETQYF	TGTGCCAGTAGTCCGGGACTAGCGGGGAGTTACCAAGAGACCCAGTACTTC
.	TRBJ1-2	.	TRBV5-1	CASSLEGGGYTF	TGCGCCAGCAGCTTGGAGGGTGGGGGCTACACCTTC
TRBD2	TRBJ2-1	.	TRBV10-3	CAISAPGAGGPGEQFF	TGTGCCATCAGCGCCCCGGGGGCGGGGGGGCCGGGTGAGCAGTTCTTC
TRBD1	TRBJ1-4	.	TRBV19	CASKNRGYEKLFF	TGTGCCAGTAAGAACAGGGGATATGAAAAACTGTTTTTT
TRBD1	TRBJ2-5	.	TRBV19	CASSTDRDGNQETQYF	TGTGCCAGTAGTACGGACAGGGACGGAAACCAAGAGACCCAGTACTTC
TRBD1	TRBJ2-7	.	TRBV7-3	CASSPTPGQESYEQYF	TGTGCCAGCAGCCCAACTCCGGGACAGGAATCCTACGAGCAGTACTTC
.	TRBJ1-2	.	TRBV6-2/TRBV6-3	CASSHSGTRGYTF	TGTGCCAGCAGCCACAGCGGGACTCGAGGCTACACCTTC
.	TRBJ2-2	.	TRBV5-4	CASSAGGVTGELFF	TGTGCCAGCAGCGCCGGTGGAGTCACCGGGGAGCTGTTTTTT
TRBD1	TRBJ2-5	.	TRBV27	CASSLHRGQETQYF	TGTGCCAGCAGTCTCCACAGGGGGCAAGAGACCCAGTACTTC
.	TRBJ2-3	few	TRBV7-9	CASSQAATDTQYF	TGTGCCAGCAGTCAGGCCGCCACAGATACGCAGTATTTT
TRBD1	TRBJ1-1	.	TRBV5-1	CASSLQGARGNTEAFF	TGCGCCAGCAGCTTGCAGGGGGCAAGAGGTAACACTGAAGCTTTCTTT
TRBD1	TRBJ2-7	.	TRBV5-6	CASNPTGTGTYEQYF	TGTGCCAGCAACCCTACCGGGACAGGGACCTACGAGCAGTACTTC
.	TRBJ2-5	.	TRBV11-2	CASSLIRETQYF	TGTGCCAGCAGCCTCATTCGGGAGACCCAGTACTTC
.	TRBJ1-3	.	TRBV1	CTSSHKIKTGVRSWDF	TGCACCAGCAGCCACAAGATCAAGACAGGGGTCCGTTCTTGGGATTTT
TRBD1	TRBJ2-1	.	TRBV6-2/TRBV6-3	CASSSTGTGSYNEQFF	TGTGCCAGCAGTTCCACCGGGACAGGGAGCTACAATGAGCAGTTCTTC